The 18 T cell receptor beta chains reported below all come from one sample, sequenced in a study of post-analysis software for immune sequencing data. Study-level findings and limits: TRBV5-6, TRBV5-1 and TRBV20-1 were among roughly five TRBV segments more frequent in patients than controls.

Which antigens these TCRs recognize remains unknown. Every TCR beta cDNA library bore unique molecular identifiers. TCRdb independently ran MiXCR on the PCR reads; one entry per CDR3 protein. The profile shows about 430,000 distinct CDR3 sequences, about 39% of them singletons. What was sequenced was blood. These receptors were taken from a girl aged 2 to 9 with multiple sclerosis.

In this sample, this clonotype turned up a few times. The chain has TRBV27 and TRBJ2-2, with a weak D call TRBD2 (5 bases). This CDR3 is 15 amino acids long. V was clipped by 3 bases and J by 5 bases, with 13 bases between them. The V gene's germline CDR1 is MNHEY and CDR2 SMNVEV (reference sequence). The CDR3 sequence: CASSFSPRRTGELFF. The CDR3 region has the DNA TGTGCCAGCAGTTTCTCCCCGAGGAGGACCGGGGAGCTGTTTTTT.

The chain is built from TRBV7-3 and TRBJ1-1, with D perhaps matching TRBD1 (5 bases). This CDR3 contains 13 residues. Germline V CDR1 and CDR2: SGHTA, FQGTGA. V was clipped by 8 bases and J by 1 base, with 11 bases between them. The CDR3 DNA follows: TGTGCCAGCGGGCTTGGGGCGAACACTGAAGCTTTCTTT. Its protein is CASGLGANTEAFF. Complete variable domain (other parts from reference TRBV7-3 and TRBJ1-1): GAGVSQTPSNKVTEKGKYVELRCDPISGHTALYWYRQSLGQGPEFLIYFQGTGAADDSGLPNDRFFAVRPEGSVSTLKIQRTERGDSAVYLCASGLGANTEAFFGQGTRLTVV.

The rearrangement links TRBV5-8 to TRBJ2-1; D is undetermined. V shed 0 bases and J shed 9 bases, with 10 bases lying between them. Germline V gives CDR1 SGHTS, CDR2 YDEGEE. This CDR3 has 13 residues. The CDR3, as DNA: TGTGCCAGCAGCTTGGTTTTCGTGAGTGAGCAGTTCTTC. Its translation is CASSLVFVSEQFF.

The V call is TRBV12-3 or TRBV12-4, the J call TRBJ1-6, with D uncertain. Deletions cut 7 bases from V and 1 base from J, with 5 bases between. CDR3 length equals 13 residues. For the CDR3, the DNA is TGTGCCAGCACCCGATCCTATAATTCACCCCTCCACTTT. Translated, it gives CASTRSYNSPLHF.

This chain connects TRBV12-3 or TRBV12-4 to TRBJ1-2; no clear D gene. This CDR3 spans 12 amino acids. V lost 6 bases, J lost 6 bases, and 11 bases lay in between. The CDR3 nucleotides read TGTGCCAGCAGCCGTACACCCGATGGCTACACCTTC. Translation gives CASSRTPDGYTF.

The chain has TRBV12-3 or TRBV12-4 and TRBJ1-2, with D perhaps TRBD1 (6 bases). Trimming took 7 bases from V and 7 from J, leaving 13 bases between them. This CDR3 comprises 12 residues. The CDR3 nucleotides are TGTGCCAGCACAAGCCCAGGGGCTGGCTACACCTTC. Residues: CASTSPGAGYTF.

This clonotype occurred many times. The junction departs from germline at one end; a sequencing error may be responsible. The chain combines TRBV29-1 with TRBJ2-7, with a tentative D call TRBD1 (6 bases). Per germline, CDR1 SQVTM and CDR2 ANQGSEA. The CDR3 loop spans 15 amino acids. The chain's CDR3 is CSVEEQGRGHYEQYF. CDR3 nucleotide sequence: TGCAGCGTCGAAGAACAGGGACGTGGGCACTACGAGCAGTACTTC.

The chain is built from TRBV20-1 and TRBJ2-7; D possibly corresponds to TRBD2 (5 bases). Trimming stripped 7 bases from V and 1 base from J, with 11 bases between. The germline CDR1 and CDR2 sequences are DFQATT and SNEGSKA (reference sequence). The CDR3 is 12 amino acids. The CDR3, as DNA: TGCAGTGTCTCTAGCCCATCCTACGAGCAGTACTTC. Amino acids: CSVSSPSYEQYF.

V gene TRBV5-1 combines with J gene TRBJ2-1, with TRBD1 identical over 7 bases. V lost 0 bases to trimming and J lost 5 bases; unmatched junction nucleotides: 5. The germline CDR1 and CDR2 sequences are SGHRS and YFSETQ. This CDR3 is built from 15 residues. The CDR3 nucleotides read TGCGCCAGCAGCTTGGGGACAGGCCGCGACAATGAGCAGTTCTTC. Protein product: CASSLGTGRDNEQFF.

There are a few counts of this clonotype. This chain joins TRBV7-2 and TRBJ2-4; D call uncertain. Per the germline V gene, CDR1 is SGHTA and CDR2 is FQGNSA. The V end was cut by 1 base, the J end by 3 bases, with 7 bases between. The CDR3 has 14 amino acids. The CDR3 sequence is CASSLGGGKNIQYF. In nucleotides, the CDR3 is TGTGCCAGCAGCTTAGGGGGTGGCAAAAACATTCAGTACTTC.

The CDR3 sequence is CATSDAPGPWGEQYF. Written as DNA, the CDR3 is TGTGCCACCAGTGATGCACCGGGACCCTGGGGCGAGCAGTACTTC. This rearrangement joins TRBV24-1 to TRBJ2-5, with D perhaps matching TRBD1 or TRBD2 (5 bases each). The J call is uncertain, as TRBJ2-7 better fits the DNA end. The CDR3 runs 15 residues. The germline V gene encodes CDR1 KGHDR and CDR2 SFDVKD.

The J gene is TRBJ2-7, the V gene TRBV12-3 or TRBV12-4; a possible D gene is TRBD2 (5 bases). V lost 6 bases to trimming and J lost 2 bases, with 11 bases between them. The CDR3 spans 13 residues. CDR3 nucleotides: TGTGCCAGCAGGCCCCCGGGGACCTACGAGCAGTACTTC. Protein sequence: CASRPPGTYEQYF.

The genes are TRBV12-3 or TRBV12-4 and TRBJ1-4; D not resolved. V was pared by 6 bases and J by 7 bases, with 12 bases between. This CDR3 region has 13 residues. The CDR3 region is CASRRDPGEKLFF. CDR3 bases: TGTGCCAGCAGACGGGATCCGGGTGAAAAACTGTTTTTT.

A few counts support this clonotype. The chain couples TRBV20-1 to TRBJ1-2; the D is unclear. The CDR3 is made up of 13 amino acids. The V and J ends lost 1 base and 4 bases respectively, with 10 bases between them. Germline V gene lookup returns CDR1 DFQATT and CDR2 SNEGSKA (reference sequence). The CDR3 here is CSARVPGSYGYTF. The CDR3 DNA sequence: TGCAGTGCTAGAGTACCCGGGAGCTATGGCTACACCTTC.

Regarding this clonotype: Since the CDR3 does not end with the conserved phenylalanine or tryptophan, this likely comes from a read error. This chain connects TRBV9 to TRBJ1-2; 11 bases line up with TRBD1. The CDR3 runs to 13 residues. The J segment lost 6 bases and the V segment lost 7 bases, leaving 5 bases of the junction unmatched. Germline loops: CDR1 SGDLS, CDR2 YYNGEE. For the CDR3, the DNA is TGTGCCAGCCAGGGGGGACAGGGGGATGGCTACACCTGC. Its translation: CASQGGQGDGYTC.

This clonotype has more than one count but fewer than ten. This sequence joins TRBV14 and TRBJ2-7; no definite D call. This CDR3 region has 13 residues. V was cut by 0 bases and J by 9 bases, with 12 bases left in between. Germline CDR1 reads SGHDN; CDR2 reads FVKESK. CDR3 coding DNA: TGTGCCAGCAGCCAAGATCGACGTACGAGGCAGTACTTC. It encodes CASSQDRRTRQYF.

The chain has TRBV29-1 and TRBJ1-1, with 9 bases fitting TRBD1. Germline trimming cut 0 bases from V and 9 bases from J; bases unmatched to any gene: 5. Germline CDR1 is SQVTM and CDR2 is ANQGSEA. The CDR3 loop spans 13 amino acids. The CDR3 bases are TGCAGCGTTGAAGATAGGGGGACAGGGAAAGCTTTCTTT. It codes for CSVEDRGTGKAFF.

The chain employs TRBV18 and TRBJ1-1; a possible D gene is TRBD1 (5 bases). Looked up from germline, CDR1 is KGHSH and CDR2 is LQKENI. V was clipped by 6 bases and J by 1 base, with 18 bases between them. This CDR3 is 16 amino acids long. CDR3: CASSPYGGEPNTEAFF. The CDR3 coding sequence is TGTGCCAGCTCCCCTTATGGGGGGGAACCGAACACTGAAGCTTTCTTT.